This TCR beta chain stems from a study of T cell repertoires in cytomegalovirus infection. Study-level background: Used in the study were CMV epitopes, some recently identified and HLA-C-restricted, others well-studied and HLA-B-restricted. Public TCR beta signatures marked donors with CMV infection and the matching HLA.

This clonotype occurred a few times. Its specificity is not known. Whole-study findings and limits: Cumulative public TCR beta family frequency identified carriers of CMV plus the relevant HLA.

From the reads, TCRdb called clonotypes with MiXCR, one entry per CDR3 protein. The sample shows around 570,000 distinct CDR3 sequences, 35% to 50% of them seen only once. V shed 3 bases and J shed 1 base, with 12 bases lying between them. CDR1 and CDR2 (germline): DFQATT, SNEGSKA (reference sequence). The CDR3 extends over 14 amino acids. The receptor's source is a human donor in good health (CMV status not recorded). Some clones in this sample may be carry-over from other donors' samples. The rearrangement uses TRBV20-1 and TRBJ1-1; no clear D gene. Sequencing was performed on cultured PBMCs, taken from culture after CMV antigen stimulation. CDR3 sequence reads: CSASTGSQNTEAFF. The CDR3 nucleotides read TGCAGTGCTAGCACGGGCAGCCAGAACACTGAAGCTTTCTTT.